The sequence of this T cell receptor (beta chain) was determined in a study of identical twins. Overall study results and limits: Recombination models fit unrelated individuals' TCR alpha sharing but underestimated twins'. While abundant cord blood beta clonotypes carried fewer insertions, memory repertoires showed no such pattern.

A word on this clonotype: Its antigen is still unknown.

Trimming shortened V by 3 bases and J by 8 bases, and 14 bases separated the two germline ends. This CDR3 region has 14 residues. Looked up from germline, CDR1 is SNHLY and CDR2 is FYNNEI. Template switching supplied a universal primer site; unique molecular identifiers were carried on the cDNA. In TCRdb, the 5' RACE reads were re-called with MiXCR into one record per CDR3 protein. The sample yields approximately 620,000 distinct CDR3 sequences, roughly 8% seen once. These data are also associated with another study on yellow fever vaccine responses in identical twins.

This chain joins TRBV2 and TRBJ2-1, with D perhaps TRBD1 (6 bases). Sequencing was done on a sample of PBMCs. This TCR came from a woman between 18 and 29 years old in good health. DNA of the CDR3: TGTGCCAGCAGTGAGGTTAGGGGGAACGATGAGCAGTTCTTC. Translated, it gives CASSEVRGNDEQFF.